Sequencing of this TCR beta chain was carried out in a study of CD8+ T cells in alopecia areata. Study as a whole: Affected scalp percentage determined the severity score of treated patients.

Per germline, CDR1 SGHVS and CDR2 FNYEAQ. The V segment lost 5 bases and the J segment 8 bases; nucleotides outside the gene matches: 4. This CDR3 has 13 amino acids. Treatment noted: oral pan-JAK inhibitor, 5-10 mg twice daily. To note about this clone: No antigen is known for it. This sample includes further DNA sequences coding for the same CDR3.

Study findings and constraints: Many expanded lesional clones remained in scalp and blood on tofacitinib. Resident alphabeta T cells of normal skin are also sequenced in scalp samples.

After isolation, RNA underwent reverse transcription to generate cDNA as the sequencing template. Clones were read by immunoSEQ multiplex PCR, and TCRdb kept only the in-frame ones, dropping some. The table includes some 220,000 clones, under 75% detected once. The chain joins TRBV7-6 to TRBJ2-1; 9 bases fit TRBD1. The TCR comes from a human donor with alopecia areata. The sample in question was CD4+ T cells sorted from blood, obtained at week 4, from a patient treated with tofacitinib. Written as DNA, the CDR3 is TGTGCCAGCAGCCGGGACAGGGTTGATGAGCAGTTCTTC. Translated: CASSRDRVDEQFF. Full variable domain (rest looked up from reference TRBV7-6 and TRBJ2-1): GAGVSQSPRYKVTKRGQDVALRCDPISGHVSLYWYRQALGQGPEFLTYFNYEAQQDKSGLPNDRFSAERPEGSISTLTIQRTEQRDSAMYRCASSRDRVDEQFFGPGTRLTVL.